These T cell receptor beta chains were read from a single sample in a study of response to subunit inactivated influenza vaccine. TCRdb used MiXCR to reprocess the RT-PCR reads, holding one entry per CDR3 protein. The sample carries roughly 650,000 distinct CDR3 sequences, about a sixth recorded once. The sample here was PBMCs from blood, taken 11 to 12 days after vaccination. Receptors originate from a man aged 50 to 60 who received an inactivated influenza vaccine. Each CDR3 is given with its conserved first and last residue. D genes are given only for firm matches. Clone sizes are given selectively: once, few, many, or a class where the clone is expanded.

TRBD1	many	TRBV6-2/TRBV6-3	TRBJ2-2	CASRGTGTGELFF	TGTGCCAGCCGAGGGACAGGGACCGGGGAGCTGTTTTTT
TRBD2	few	TRBV20-1	TRBJ2-3	CSARDYRLAGTDTQYF	TGCAGTGCTAGAGATTATCGACTAGCAGGGACAGATACGCAGTATTTT
.	.	TRBV7-3	TRBJ2-1	CASSSGWGLQREQFF	TGTGCCAGCAGTTCCGGATGGGGGCTCCAGCGAGAGCAGTTCTTC
TRBD1	few	TRBV20-1	TRBJ2-7	CSASDRGGYEQYF	TGCAGTGCTAGTGACAGGGGCGGGTACGAGCAGTACTTC
TRBD1	.	TRBV20-1	TRBJ1-5	CSASWTGGQPQHF	TGCAGTGCTAGTTGGACAGGGGGTCAGCCCCAGCATTTT
TRBD1	.	TRBV18	TRBJ1-1	CASSLGTAGTEAFF	TGTGCCAGCTCACTGGGGACAGCCGGCACTGAAGCTTTCTTT
.	few	TRBV7-8	TRBJ2-5	CASSSDGVMTQETQYF	TGTGCCAGCAGCTCTGACGGGGTAATGACCCAAGAGACCCAGTACTTC
.	.	TRBV5-1	TRBJ2-5	CASSYWTAEIGETQYF	TGCGCCAGCAGCTACTGGACGGCCGAAATTGGAGAGACCCAGTACTTC
.	once	TRBV6-5	TRBJ1-1	CASSYSTGANTEAFF	TGTGCCAGCAGTTACTCGACAGGAGCGAACACTGAAGCTTTCTTT
.	.	TRBV20-1	TRBJ1-5	CSASSQAREEPQHF	TGCAGTGCTAGCAGTCAGGCCCGGGAGGAGCCCCAGCATTTT
TRBD1	few	TRBV7-2	TRBJ2-1	CASSLVGQPFNEQFF	TGTGCCAGCAGCTTAGTGGGACAGCCTTTCAATGAGCAGTTCTTC
.	many	TRBV12-3/TRBV12-4	TRBJ1-4	CASSPRDGDEKLFF	TGTGCCAGCAGTCCCCGGGACGGAGATGAAAAACTGTTTTTT
.	few	TRBV4-3	TRBJ2-7	CASSQDPAGASYEQYF	TGCGCCAGCAGCCAAGATCCCGCAGGAGCCTCCTACGAGCAGTACTTC
TRBD1	few	TRBV7-9	TRBJ1-1	CASSRTGEFTEAFF	TGTGCCAGCAGTCGTACAGGGGAATTCACTGAAGCTTTCTTT
TRBD1	few	TRBV12-3/TRBV12-4	TRBJ1-4	CASSSDRGPLEKLFF	TGTGCCAGCAGTTCTGACAGGGGGCCCTTGGAAAAACTGTTTTTT
.	many	TRBV6-2/TRBV6-3	TRBJ2-7	CASSYALARTYEQYF	TGTGCCAGCAGTTACGCCCTAGCGCGTACCTACGAGCAGTACTTC
.	few	TRBV12-3/TRBV12-4	TRBJ1-5	CASSLYGIAQPQHF	TGTGCCAGCAGTTTATATGGGATCGCTCAGCCCCAGCATTTT
TRBD1	.	TRBV30	TRBJ1-2	CAWSPRGQSGYTF	TGTGCCTGGAGTCCGAGGGGGCAATCCGGCTACACCTTC
.	.	TRBV21-1	TRBJ2-2	CASGQNSNTGELFF	TGTGCCAGCGGACAGAACAGTAACACCGGGGAGCTGTTTTTT
TRBD1	many	TRBV12-3/TRBV12-4	TRBJ2-7	CASSRRDREDEQYF	TGTGCCAGCAGCCGAAGGGACAGGGAGGACGAGCAGTACTTC
.	many	TRBV7-6	TRBJ1-4	CASSLAGGDRPNEKLFF	TGTGCCAGCAGCTTAGCGGGGGGAGATCGTCCAAATGAAAAACTGTTTTTT
.	few	TRBV29-1	TRBJ1-5	CSVEGVGEPQHF	TGCAGCGTTGAGGGGGTGGGGGAGCCCCAGCATTTT
.	.	TRBV20-1	TRBJ2-3	CSAGGQISTDTQYF	TGCAGTGCGGGAGGACAGATAAGCACAGATACGCAGTATTTT
.	few	TRBV6-5	TRBJ1-3	CASSSTRASGNTIYF	TGTGCCAGCAGTTCTACCCGGGCCTCTGGAAACACCATATATTTT
.	few	TRBV5-1	TRBJ2-1	CASSLGVGGSYNEQFF	TGCGCCAGCAGCTTGGGCGTCGGAGGCTCCTACAATGAGCAGTTCTTC
TRBD1	.	TRBV20-1	TRBJ2-5	CSARELKPGQGVLETQYF	TGCAGTGCTAGAGAACTCAAACCGGGACAGGGGGTTCTTGAGACCCAGTACTTC
.	.	TRBV7-2	TRBJ2-3	CASSFGGRRTDMQYF	TGTGCCAGCAGCTTCGGGGGGCGCCGCACAGATATGCAGTATTTT